This TCR beta chain is from a study of cytomegalovirus exposure and HLA in healthy donors (dated by TCRdb to about 2017). Regarding the research as a whole: In an earlier analysis of 587 of the donors, 250 to 350 Gb of sequence data and 117 million unique TCR beta sequences from about 179 million T cells were reported. Roughly 320 gigabases of sequencing data and 70 million to 100 million unique TCR sequences made up an early release that covered fewer than 650 HLA-typed donors. Among the roughly 370 genotyped donors, around 81% belonged to the genetic ancestry cluster associated with self-reported Caucasian donors. The study aimed to test whether cataloging public T cell receptors could reveal signatures of past pathogen exposure. The study used immunosequencing to profile the T cell repertoires of about 670 subjects and linked those repertoires to cytomegalovirus serostatus. Besides the first cohort of about 730 subjects, a separate validation cohort made up of 120 different subjects was used. To predict cytomegalovirus infection status, the study brought together high-throughput TCR immunosequencing, statistical association of individual TCRs with disease status, and machine learning. A later analysis re-examined previously published TCR beta repertoires from roughly 650 donors and added high-resolution HLA genotyping to investigate patterns of TCR occurrence. Rather than drawing on any new phenotypic data, the later analysis identified candidate immune exposures from TCR beta sequences and the way those sequences occurred across donors. An earlier analysis of 587 of the donors used high-throughput TCR beta sequencing to judge whether each TCR beta V gene segment behaved as functional or pseudogenic. Donor age, sex, ethnicity and CMV serostatus were compiled alongside the repertoire data. Genome-wide SNP genotypes for about three fifths of the 666 donors were used in a later genetic analysis, which treated that subset as a discovery cohort. All discovery cohort repertoires had been generated using a single sequencing platform. Class I and class II HLA loci were covered by the typing at four-digit resolution. Typing coverage differed by locus: A, B, C, DRB1 and DQB1 were typed in roughly 620-630 donors, DQA1 in approximately 520, DPA1 in some 570, and DPB1 in about 450. A handful of DR-DQ haplotypes were handled as single units for association and clustering because linkage in the cohort was strong. Among around 400 genotyped donors of the cohort, an average of around 240,000 unique TCR beta nucleotide sequences was sequenced per donor, of which roughly 18% were non-productive.

Library preparation used the immunoSEQ multiplex PCR assay. For the multiplex PCR, a mixture combining 60 forward primers for TCR Vbeta segments and 13 reverse primers for TCR Jbeta segments was used. The CDR3 region of rearranged TCR beta genes was amplified from genomic DNA with a multiplex PCR assay. The amplified TCR beta libraries were sequenced on the Illumina HiSeq System as 87-base-pair reads. In the paper's pipeline: A later analysis counted around 72 million unique TCR beta chains across the 600 to 850 repertoires, and about 10 million of these chains were shared by at least two donors. Raw reads were error-corrected and collapsed into unique sequences by a nearest-neighbor algorithm in which closely related sequences were merged to remove PCR and sequencing errors. CDR3 sequences were aligned to IMGT reference sequences to assign V, D and J gene segments. Each retained sequence needed at least a six-nucleotide match to both a V gene segment and a J gene segment. A rearrangement counted as productive if the CDR3 had no stop codons and remained in frame with V and J, and every other rearrangement counted as non-productive. CDR3 was defined by IMGT convention, running from the second conserved V-encoded cysteine to the conserved J-encoded phenylalanine. The earlier analysis of about 620 of the donors excluded sequences that lacked an unambiguous match to a single V gene segment. An earlier analysis of almost 600 of the donors classified V segments as functional when productive rearrangements were above 56.7% and as segregating when the standard deviation between donors was above 5%. To diagnose cytomegalovirus status from the catalog of TCR beta chain sequences, a statistical classification framework was built. A later analysis assigned V and J genes by comparing TCR nucleotide sequences with IMGT/GENE-DB human TR gene sequences. The TCRdist pipeline was used in a later analysis to assign CDR3 sequences and most-parsimonious VDJ recombination scenarios. A later analysis defined each TCR beta chain by its CDR3 amino acid sequence plus V-gene family, and excluded reads lacking a unique V-gene family. A later analysis removed nearly 600 highly shared, low-generation-probability nucleotide sequences to deal with suspected cross-contamination and a sequencing artifact. For each public chain, a later analysis derived a clonal expansion index from normalized ranks of inferred template counts within each repertoire. A later analysis computed generation probabilities with a VDJ recombination model fitted to out-of-frame rearrangements, and checked the results against IGoR. In a later analysis, hypergeometric tests were used to score TCR-TCR, TCR-HLA and TCR-CMV co-occurrence, with a repertoire-size bias correction applied to TCR pairs. A later analysis estimated false discovery rates by permuting HLA or CMV assignments 20 times. In a later analysis, co-occurring TCRs were grouped using DBSCAN, and TCRdist sequence similarity was added for clustering within HLA-allele-positive subsets. For co-occurrence clustering, repertoires with fewer than 30,000 or more than 120,000 public chains were excluded, along with five or six repertoires with anomalous nucleotide sharing. Imported from immuneACCESS, the table was reduced by TCRdb to in-frame sequences with V and J called. These copies leave out some clones; in studies compared against another copy, an unresolved V gene accounts for under half, and the cause of the remainder is not known. V and J calls and clone size are copied from that table; D and trimming were computed from the DNA. The table for this sample lists about 160,000 clones; around 85% of them were counted only once. The ten largest clones take up 1% of the sample.

In total, about 650 healthy bone marrow donors made up the cohort. Cohort members were all nominally healthy when sampled, although unrecorded immune exposures were likely present. The donor was CMV seronegative and was included in the group of over 300 seronegative cohort members. Each donor provided a peripheral blood sample, and peripheral blood mononuclear cells were used for TCR beta sequencing. Genomic DNA was extracted from the blood cell samples with the Qiagen DNeasy Blood Extraction Kit. The germline V gene (reference sequence) provides CDR1 MNHEY and CDR2 SMNVEV. At the junction V is shortened by 6 bases and J by 7 bases, with 18 bases in between. The CDR3 covers 15 residues, taking in both the cysteine and the phenylalanine. Only CDR3 DNA remains: 45 bases, in frame from the first base. On this clone: No cognate antigen has been identified for it. No base-level quality is on record; no much larger clone is a single base apart.

Points the paper makes about the study in general: A few of the identified cytomegalovirus-associated TCR beta chains were confirmed in vitro to be specific for cytomegalovirus antigens. The only immune exposure information available for the cohort was CMV serostatus. The study listed 164 TCR beta chains as associated with cytomegalovirus. In both the original and validation cohorts, the classifier was reported to diagnose cytomegalovirus status with high specificity and sensitivity. Because counts were too low, about 18 rarely observed V segments, including chromosome 9 orphons, were excluded from the earlier analysis of under 650 of the donors. Most CMV-associated TCR beta chains appeared to be HLA-restricted in a later analysis, and the HLA associations seemed to be driven largely by CMV exposure. An earlier analysis of some 560 of the donors showed that most TCR beta V segments appeared in productive rearrangements either about 87% or about 30% of the time, which broadly matched IMGT annotations. When HLA alleles, especially DR and DQ, strongly co-occurred, attributing TCR associations to individual alleles was difficult. Roughly uniform sequencing depth across donors was assumed in presence/absence analyses, although this assumption may not hold. Across donors, most TCR sequences were observed very rarely, whereas some public TCRs were present in many individuals. A further reported finding was that TCR beta sequences accurately predicted the HLA-A and HLA-B alleles for most subjects in the first cohort. In a later analysis, TCR association rates were found to vary across HLA loci, with the most associated TCRs seen for DRB1 alleles and the fewest for HLA-C alleles. Several of the top co-occurrence clusters appeared to be linked to parvovirus B19, influenza, CMV and Epstein-Barr virus, according to a later analysis. At a false discovery rate of 0.05, a later analysis linked under 20,000 TCR beta sequences to specific HLA alleles. Compared with the roughly 700-donor mean, donors in an Asian-associated ancestry cluster had fewer N-insertions in productive TCRs, according to a later genetic analysis. An association between a missense DCLRE1C variant and V-gene and J-gene trimming of TCR beta chains was found in a later genetic analysis and replicated in an independent cohort. The 87-base-pair reads could not distinguish some IMGT-functional V segments, including TRBV6-2 and TRBV6-3, so those segments were excluded. In a later analysis, HLA-associated TCR beta chains showed more clonal expansion and lower generation probabilities than non-associated chains that were equally common. The sequencing pipeline was judged likely to have produced a cluster of highly shared sequence variants as a technical artifact. Only TCR beta chains were sequenced in this cohort, and the absence of alpha or paired-chain data limited detectable features. The authors suggested that the approach could potentially be extended to other disease states and immunological phenotypes. Because HLA typing was missing for some donors at each locus, association tests included only the typed subset. Correlated functional status among segregating V segments might be attributable to linkage disequilibrium, but an unknown experimental factor could not be ruled out.

Material for sequencing was PBMCs. The V and J segments used are TRBV27 and TRBJ1-4; the D region possibly corresponds to TRBD1 (5 bases align). The source of this sequence is a boy aged 2 to 10 in good health and CMV-seronegative. The DNA is TGTGCCAGCAGCCACGGACCCTCAGGGTCTGAAAAACTGTTTTTT. Its protein is CASSHGPSGSEKLFF.